Shown below are 22 T cell receptor beta chains from a single sample sequenced in a study of T cells in Graves' hyperthyroidism and ophthalmopathy. From RNA transcripts, TCR beta CDR3 regions were amplified. The HTBI primer set was used in a first-round RT-PCR of the TCR CDR3. TCRdb processed the multiplex PCR reads anew with MiXCR; each CDR3 protein has one entry. This sample yields hundreds of thousands of distinct CDR3 sequences, of which roughly 37% are seen a single time; approximately 8.7% belongs to the top ten. Sequencing was performed on blood. The receptors come from a man younger than 35 with Graves' hyperthyroidism.

The rearrangement joins TRBV7-8 to TRBJ1-5; the D is unclear. This CDR3 comprises 16 residues. The V gene lost 3 bases and the J gene lost 3 bases, with 15 bases spanning the gap. Germline values: CDR1 SGHVS, CDR2 FQNEAQ. CDR3 amino acids: CASSFGLSGNNQPQHF. CDR3 DNA: TGTGCCAGCAGCTTCGGCCTCTCTGGAAACAATCAGCCCCAGCATTTT. The full variable domain, completed using reference TRBV7-8 and TRBJ1-5, is GAGVSQSPRYKVAKRGQDVALRCDPISGHVSLFWYQQALGQGPEFLTYFQNEAQLDKSGLPSDRFFAERPEGSVSTLKIQRTQQEDSAVYLCASSFGLSGNNQPQHFGDGTRLSIL.

Concerning this clonotype itself: One base away lies a much larger clone, so this may be a sequencing read error. The J gene is TRBJ1-2, the V gene TRBV25-1; D unresolved. Germline V CDR1 and CDR2: MGHDK, SYGVNS. The CDR3 has 9 amino acids. The CDR3 reads CDSNYGYTF. DNA for the CDR3: TGTGACAGCAACTATGGCTACACCTTC.

This clonotype showed up just a few times. V and J are TRBV2 and TRBJ2-2; no clear D gene. Germline CDR1 is SNHLY and CDR2 is FYNNEI. There are 14 residues in the CDR3. V gave up 6 bases and J gave up 0 bases, with 8 bases separating them. The CDR3 DNA reads as TGTGCCAGCAGCCGGCGGACGAACACCGGGGAGCTGTTTTTT. Its translation: CASSRRTNTGELFF.

The chain combines TRBV5-1 with TRBJ2-5; D possibly corresponds to TRBD2 (5 bases). This CDR3 comprises 15 residues. V was cut by 9 bases and J by 3 bases, with 21 bases left in between. The germline gives CDR1 SGHRS, CDR2 YFSETQ. CDR3 loop: CATGLETSGKETQYF. CDR3 in DNA: TGCGCCACCGGTCTAGAGACAAGCGGTAAAGAGACCCAGTACTTC.

This clonotype was counted at least ten times. This chain joins TRBV29-1 and TRBJ1-2; D remains ambiguous. This CDR3 comprises 13 residues. V dropped 7 bases and J dropped 9 bases, with 21 bases sitting between them. Germline lookup yields CDR1 SQVTM and CDR2 ANQGSEA. The DNA of the CDR3 is TGCAGCGCCGACCTTGAGGACTTATGGAGCTACACCTTC. Its protein product is CSADLEDLWSYTF.

The chain links TRBV2 to TRBJ1-5; D gene uncertain. Germline CDR1 is SNHLY and CDR2 is FYNNEI. Trimming took off 6 bases at V and 11 bases at J, with 20 bases between the two ends. This CDR3 has 14 amino acids. The CDR3, as DNA: TGTGCCAGCAGCTTAGTCGGGAGGCCCTTGGCCCAGCATTTT. Translation gives CASSLVGRPLAQHF.

The chain combines TRBV29-1 with TRBJ2-7, with D possibly TRBD2 on 5 matching bases. The CDR3 loop spans 13 amino acids. Trimming left V 8 bases short and J 4 bases short, with 18 bases between. CDR1 and CDR2 from the germline V gene are SQVTM and ANQGSEA. Written as DNA, the CDR3 is TGCAGCCAGGTTCGGGGTGGCTGGTACGAGCAGTACTTC. Its translation is CSQVRGGWYEQYF.

Ten or more counts support this clonotype. The chain combines TRBV10-3 with TRBJ2-7, with unresolved D. CDR3 length: 13 residues. Per the germline V gene, CDR1 is ENHRY and CDR2 is SYGVKD. The ends were cut back, 6 bases at V and 6 bases at J, with 15 bases in the middle. CDR3 loop: CAISPQGRAEQYF. CDR3 in DNA: TGTGCCATCAGCCCACAAGGTAGAGCCGAGCAGTACTTC.

This clonotype was found many times. V and J are TRBV6-5 and TRBJ2-2; D ambiguous. Trimming left V 6 bases short and J 1 base short, with 12 bases between. The CDR3 contains 15 residues. Germline lookup yields CDR1 MNHEY and CDR2 SVGAGI. The CDR3 region has the DNA TGTGCCAGCAGGCCACAGAGCTTGAACACCGGGGAGCTGTTTTTT. Translating gives CASRPQSLNTGELFF.

The CDR3 DNA reads TGTGCCAGCAGCTTCCGCAGGGATAATTCACCCCTCCACTTT. Translated, it gives CASSFRRDNSPLHF. The gene calls are TRBV5-6 and TRBJ1-6; a possible D gene is TRBD1 (5 bases). CDR3 length equals 14 residues. Germline CDR1 is SGHDT and CDR2 is YYEEEE. The ends were cut back, 2 bases at V and 5 bases at J, with 8 bases in the middle.

This clonotype was found a few times. The chain joins TRBV5-4 to TRBJ2-5, with 7 bases that match TRBD2. The ends lost 4 bases at V and 2 bases at J; junction bases unmatched: 8. Germline V gives CDR1 SGHNT, CDR2 YYREEE (reference sequence). This CDR3 is built from 15 residues. CDR3 protein: CASSDRTSVQETQYF. For the CDR3, the DNA is TGTGCCAGCAGCGATCGAACTAGCGTACAAGAGACCCAGTACTTC.

Only one count was recorded for this clonotype. The chain is built from TRBV7-9 and TRBJ2-7; D gene unclear. V shed 4 bases and J shed 6 bases, with 10 bases lying between them. The CDR3 sequence is 12 residues long. Germline CDR1 is SEHNR and CDR2 is FQNEAQ (reference sequence). Here the CDR3 DNA reads TGTGCCAGCAGCTCCGTGGCGATCGAGCAGTACTTC. It is translated as CASSSVAIEQYF. Based on the CDR3 plus reference TRBV7-9 and TRBJ2-7, the full variable domain is DTGVSQNPRHKITKRGQNVTFRCDPISEHNRLYWYRQTLGQGPEFLTYFQNEAQLEKSRLLSDRFSAERPKGSFSTLEIQRTEQGDSAMYLCASSSVAIEQYFGPGTRLTVT.

On this clonotype: The junction departs from the called germline gene at one end, perhaps through a read error. The rearrangement joins TRBV10-3 to TRBJ2-7; D is uncertain. The CDR3 extends over 9 amino acids. Germline values: CDR1 ENHRY, CDR2 SYGVKD. DNA of the CDR3: TGTGCCCTTAGCCCTCCAACGGTTTTC. As protein: CALSPPTVF.

This clonotype was observed at least ten times. The chain has TRBV20-1 and TRBJ2-5; D possibly corresponds to TRBD1 (6 bases). V dropped 6 bases and J dropped 2 bases, with 16 bases sitting between them. The CDR3 runs to 14 residues. Germline CDR1 reads DFQATT; CDR2 reads SNEGSKA (reference sequence). CDR3 sequence (DNA): TGCAGTGCCGACCGACAGGTTGGACAAGAGACCCAGTACTTC. Translating gives CSADRQVGQETQYF.

This clonotype was seen at least ten times. This chain joins TRBV7-6 and TRBJ1-1; D might be TRBD1 (5 bases). The CDR3 consists of 15 residues. Germline V gene lookup returns CDR1 SGHVS and CDR2 FNYEAQ. The V end was cut by 1 base, the J end by 4 bases, with 13 bases between. The chain's CDR3 is CASSLGVRGRTEAFF. The CDR3 bases are TGTGCCAGCAGCTTAGGAGTACGGGGCCGCACTGAAGCTTTCTTT.

This rearrangement joins TRBV11-2 to TRBJ1-2; tentative D call: TRBD1 (6 bases). The CDR3 consists of 14 residues. Germline V gene lookup returns CDR1 SGHAT and CDR2 FQNNGV. Trimming cost V 1 base and J 7 bases, with 13 bases left between them. The DNA of the CDR3 is TGTGCCAGCAGCTTAGGACAGGAGGTCGGTGGCTACACCTTC. Translated: CASSLGQEVGGYTF.

This clonotype turned up a few times. The chain recombines TRBV6-5 with TRBJ1-6; D is uncertain. The CDR3 spans 14 residues. Germline CDR1 is MNHEY and CDR2 is SVGAGI. V was pared by 2 bases and J by 3 bases, with 5 bases between. In DNA, the CDR3 is TGTGCCAGCAGTTACGGGATCTATAATTCACCCCTCCACTTT. Protein: CASSYGIYNSPLHF.

In this sample, this clonotype turned up many times. This chain joins TRBV15 and TRBJ1-1; TRBD1 aligns across 7 bases. The CDR3 runs 15 residues. The J segment lost 2 bases and the V segment lost 6 bases, leaving 9 bases of the junction unmatched. The germline V gene encodes CDR1 LNHNV and CDR2 YYDKDF (reference sequence). The CDR3 spells CATRRRGGDNTEAFF. CDR3 nucleotide sequence: TGTGCCACCAGGAGACGAGGGGGCGACAACACTGAAGCTTTCTTT.

Note on this clonotype: A much larger clonotype is one base distant, so this may be a read error. The chain carries TRBV10-3 and TRBJ1-3; 9 bases align to TRBD1. This CDR3 spans 14 amino acids. Per germline, CDR1 ENHRY and CDR2 SYGVKD. CDR3 DNA sequence: TGTGCCGTCAGTGATGGGACAGGGGGAAACACCATATATTTT. Encoded protein: CAVSDGTGGNTIYF.

This clonotype has at least ten counts. The chain employs TRBV29-1 and TRBJ2-7; D may match TRBD1 or TRBD2 (5 bases each). In germline, CDR1 is SQVTM, CDR2 ANQGSEA. CDR3 length: 14 amino acids. V dropped 0 bases and J dropped 1 base, with 10 bases sitting between them. The CDR3 region has the DNA TGCAGCGTTGAAGACGGGACCGCGTCCTACGAGCAGTACTTC. It translates to CSVEDGTASYEQYF.

This clonotype was detected a few times. The gene calls are TRBV20-1 and TRBJ1-5; D is undetermined. The length of the CDR3 is 14 residues. With 3 bases removed from V and 1 base from J, the gap between germline ends came to 10 bases. Germline CDR1 DFQATT, CDR2 SNEGSKA (reference sequence). The CDR3 protein is CSASPAVSNQPQHF. The CDR3 region has the DNA TGCAGTGCTAGCCCAGCGGTCAGCAATCAGCCCCAGCATTTT.

This clonotype has at least ten counts. V usage is TRBV19 and J usage is TRBJ1-1; the D gene is possibly TRBD1 (5 bases). This CDR3 spans 14 amino acids. V lost 3 bases and J lost 2, with 10 bases in between. Germline-derived CDR1 and CDR2 are LNHDA and SQIVND (reference sequence). CDR3 DNA sequence: TGTGCCAGTAGTATCAGCACAGGTAACACTGAAGCTTTCTTT. Translating gives CASSISTGNTEAFF.